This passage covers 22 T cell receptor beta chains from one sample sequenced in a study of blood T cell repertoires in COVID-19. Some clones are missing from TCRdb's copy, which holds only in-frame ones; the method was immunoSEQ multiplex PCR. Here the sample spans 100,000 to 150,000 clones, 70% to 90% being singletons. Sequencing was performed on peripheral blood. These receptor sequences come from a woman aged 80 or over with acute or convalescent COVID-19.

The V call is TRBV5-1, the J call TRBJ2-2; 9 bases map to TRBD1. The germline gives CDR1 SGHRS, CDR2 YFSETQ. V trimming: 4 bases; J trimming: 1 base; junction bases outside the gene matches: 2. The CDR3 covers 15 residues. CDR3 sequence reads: CASSRGQGNTGELFF. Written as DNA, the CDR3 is TGCGCCAGCAGCAGGGGACAGGGGAACACCGGGGAGCTGTTTTTT.

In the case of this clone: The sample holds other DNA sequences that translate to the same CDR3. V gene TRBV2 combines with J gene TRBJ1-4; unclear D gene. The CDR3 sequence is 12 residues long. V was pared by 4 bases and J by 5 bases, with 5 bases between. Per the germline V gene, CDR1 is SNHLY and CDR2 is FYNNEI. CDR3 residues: CASSVLNEKLFF. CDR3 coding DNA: TGTGCCAGCAGTGTCCTCAATGAAAAACTGTTTTTT. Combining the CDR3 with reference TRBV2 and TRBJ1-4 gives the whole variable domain EPEVTQTPSHQVTQMGQEVILRCVPISNHLYFYWYRQILGQKVEFLVSFYNNEISEKSEIFDDQFSVERPDGSNFTLKIRSTKLEDSAMYFCASSVLNEKLFFGSGTQLSVL.

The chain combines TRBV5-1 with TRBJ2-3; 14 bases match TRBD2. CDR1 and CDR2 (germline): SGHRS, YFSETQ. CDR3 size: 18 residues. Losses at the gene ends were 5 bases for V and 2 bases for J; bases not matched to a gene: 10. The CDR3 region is CASRGLAGAKFHTDTQYF. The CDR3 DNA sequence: TGCGCCAGCAGGGGACTAGCGGGAGCCAAGTTCCACACAGATACGCAGTATTTT.

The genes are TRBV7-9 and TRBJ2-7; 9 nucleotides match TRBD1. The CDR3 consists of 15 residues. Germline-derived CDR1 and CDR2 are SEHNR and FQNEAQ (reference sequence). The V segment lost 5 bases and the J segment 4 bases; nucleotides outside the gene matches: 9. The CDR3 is CASSHAGTGWYEQYF. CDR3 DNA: TGTGCCAGCAGCCACGCCGGGACAGGGTGGTACGAGCAGTACTTC.

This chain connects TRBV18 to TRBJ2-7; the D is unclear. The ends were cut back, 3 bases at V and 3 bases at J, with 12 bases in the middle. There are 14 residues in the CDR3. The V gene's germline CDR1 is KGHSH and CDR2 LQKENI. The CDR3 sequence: CASSPLLTYYEQYF. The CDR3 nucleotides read TGTGCCAGCTCACCCCTCCTAACCTACTACGAGCAGTACTTC.

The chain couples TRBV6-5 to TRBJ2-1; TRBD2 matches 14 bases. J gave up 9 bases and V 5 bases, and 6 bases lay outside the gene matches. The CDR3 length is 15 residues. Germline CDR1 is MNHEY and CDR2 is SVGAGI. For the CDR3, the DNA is TGTGCCAGCAGTATGGGACTAGCGGGAGCGGGTGAGCAGTTCTTC. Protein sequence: CASSMGLAGAGEQFF.

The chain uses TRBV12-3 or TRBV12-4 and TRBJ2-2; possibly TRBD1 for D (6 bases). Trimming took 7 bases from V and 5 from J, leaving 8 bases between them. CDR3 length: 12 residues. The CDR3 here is CASKGETGELFF. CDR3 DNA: TGTGCCAGCAAGGGGGAAACCGGGGAGCTGTTTTTT.

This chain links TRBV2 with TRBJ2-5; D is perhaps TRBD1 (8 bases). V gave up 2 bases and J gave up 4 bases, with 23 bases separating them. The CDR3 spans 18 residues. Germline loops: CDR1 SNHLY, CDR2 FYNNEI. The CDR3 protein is CASSESPGGGGSGETQYF. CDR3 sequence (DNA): TGTGCCAGCAGTGAAAGCCCAGGGGGCGGCGGGAGCGGAGAGACCCAGTACTTC.

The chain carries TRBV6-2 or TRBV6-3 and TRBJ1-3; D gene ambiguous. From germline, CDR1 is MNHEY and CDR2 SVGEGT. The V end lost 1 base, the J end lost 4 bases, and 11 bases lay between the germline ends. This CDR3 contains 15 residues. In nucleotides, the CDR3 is TGTGCCAGCAGTTACTATACAAAGACAGGAAACACCATATATTTT. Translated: CASSYYTKTGNTIYF.

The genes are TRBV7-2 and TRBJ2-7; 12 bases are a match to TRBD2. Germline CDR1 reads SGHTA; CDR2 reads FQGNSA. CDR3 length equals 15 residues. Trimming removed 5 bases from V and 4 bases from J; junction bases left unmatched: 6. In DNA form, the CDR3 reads TGTGCCAGCAGCCCCCGGACTAGCGGGGCTTACGAGCAGTACTTC. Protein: CASSPRTSGAYEQYF.

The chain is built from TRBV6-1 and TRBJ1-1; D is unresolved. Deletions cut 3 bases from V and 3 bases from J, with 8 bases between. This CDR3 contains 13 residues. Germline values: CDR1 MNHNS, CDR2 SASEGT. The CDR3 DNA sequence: TGTGCCAGCAGTGAGGGCTCATACACTGAAGCTTTCTTT. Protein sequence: CASSEGSYTEAFF.

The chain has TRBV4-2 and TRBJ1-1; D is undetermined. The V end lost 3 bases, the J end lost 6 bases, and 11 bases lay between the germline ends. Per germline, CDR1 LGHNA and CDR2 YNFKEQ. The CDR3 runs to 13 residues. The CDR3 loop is CASSQLEDSEAFF. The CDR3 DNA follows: TGTGCCAGCAGCCAGCTGGAGGACTCTGAAGCTTTCTTT.

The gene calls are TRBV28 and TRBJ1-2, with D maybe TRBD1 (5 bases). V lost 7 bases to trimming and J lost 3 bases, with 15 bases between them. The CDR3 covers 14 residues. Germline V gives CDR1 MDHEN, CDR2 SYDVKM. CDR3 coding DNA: TGTGCCAGCAACCCAAGGGGCAGTTACTATGGCTACACCTTC. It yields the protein CASNPRGSYYGYTF.

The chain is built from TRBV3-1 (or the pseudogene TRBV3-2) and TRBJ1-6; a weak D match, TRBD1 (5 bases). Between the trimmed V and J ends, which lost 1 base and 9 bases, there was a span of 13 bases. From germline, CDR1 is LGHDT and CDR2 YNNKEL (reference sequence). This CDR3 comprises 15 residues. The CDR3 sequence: CASSQGRQGFSPLHF. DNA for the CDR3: TGTGCCAGCAGCCAAGGGCGTCAGGGTTTTTCACCCCTCCACTTT.

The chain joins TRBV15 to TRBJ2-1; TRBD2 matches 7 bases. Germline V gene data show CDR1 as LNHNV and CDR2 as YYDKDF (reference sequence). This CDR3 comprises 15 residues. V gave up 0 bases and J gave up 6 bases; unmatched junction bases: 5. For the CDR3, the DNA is TGTGCCACCAGCAGAGACAAGCGGGACTTCAATGAGCAGTTCTTC. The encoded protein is CATSRDKRDFNEQFF. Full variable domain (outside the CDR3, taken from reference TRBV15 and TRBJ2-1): DAMVIQNPRYQVTQFGKPVTLSCSQTLNHNVMYWYQQKSSQAPKLLFHYYDKDFNNEADTPDNFQSRRPNTSFCFLDIRSPGLGDTAMYLCATSRDKRDFNEQFFGPGTRLTVL.

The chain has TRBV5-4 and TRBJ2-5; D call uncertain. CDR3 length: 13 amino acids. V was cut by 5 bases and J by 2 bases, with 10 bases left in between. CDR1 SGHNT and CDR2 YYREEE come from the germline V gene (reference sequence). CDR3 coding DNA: TGTGCCAGCAGAGCCGGGTTACAAGAGACCCAGTACTTC. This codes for CASRAGLQETQYF.

As DNA, the CDR3 is TGTGCCAGCAGCGCCGGGGGGCTGTACCAAGAGACCCAGTACTTC. Translated: CASSAGGLYQETQYF. This sequence joins TRBV7-3 and TRBJ2-5, with a weak D call TRBD2 (7 bases). The CDR3 runs 15 residues. The ends were cut back, 5 bases at V and 0 bases at J, with 13 bases in the middle. Germline V CDR1 and CDR2: SGHTA, FQGTGA.

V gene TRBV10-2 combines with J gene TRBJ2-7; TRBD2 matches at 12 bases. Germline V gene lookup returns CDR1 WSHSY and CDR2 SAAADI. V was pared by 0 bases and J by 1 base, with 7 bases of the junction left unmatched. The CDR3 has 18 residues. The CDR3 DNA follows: TGCGCCAGCAGTGAGTCTTTTAATGGACTAGCGGGATCCTACGAGCAGTACTTC. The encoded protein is CASSESFNGLAGSYEQYF.

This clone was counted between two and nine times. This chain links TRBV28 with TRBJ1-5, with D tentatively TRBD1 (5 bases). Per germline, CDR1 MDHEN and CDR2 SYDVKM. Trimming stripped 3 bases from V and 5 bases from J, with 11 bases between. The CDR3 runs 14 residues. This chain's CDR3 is CASSFSGIHQPQHF. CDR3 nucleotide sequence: TGTGCCAGCAGTTTTTCAGGGATACATCAGCCCCAGCATTTT.

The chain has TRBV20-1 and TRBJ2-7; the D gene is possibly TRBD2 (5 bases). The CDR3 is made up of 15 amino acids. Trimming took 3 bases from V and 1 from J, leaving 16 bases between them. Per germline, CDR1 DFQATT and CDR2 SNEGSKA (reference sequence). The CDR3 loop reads CSASRVGIGSYEQYF. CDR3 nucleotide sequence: TGCAGTGCTAGTCGCGTCGGGATAGGGTCCTACGAGCAGTACTTC.

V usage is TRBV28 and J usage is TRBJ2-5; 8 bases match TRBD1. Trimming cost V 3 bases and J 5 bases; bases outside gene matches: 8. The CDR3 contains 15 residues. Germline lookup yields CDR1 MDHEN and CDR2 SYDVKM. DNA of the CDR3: TGTGCCAGCAGTTTTCAGGGGGCGGAGGGGGAGACCCAGTACTTC. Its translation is CASSFQGAEGETQYF.

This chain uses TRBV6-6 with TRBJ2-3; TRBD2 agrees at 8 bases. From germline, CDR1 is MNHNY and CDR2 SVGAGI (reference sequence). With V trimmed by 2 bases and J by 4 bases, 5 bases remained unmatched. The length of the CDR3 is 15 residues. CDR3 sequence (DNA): TGTGCCAGCAGTTACGTACGGGGGGGGTCAGATACGCAGTATTTT. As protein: CASSYVRGGSDTQYF.